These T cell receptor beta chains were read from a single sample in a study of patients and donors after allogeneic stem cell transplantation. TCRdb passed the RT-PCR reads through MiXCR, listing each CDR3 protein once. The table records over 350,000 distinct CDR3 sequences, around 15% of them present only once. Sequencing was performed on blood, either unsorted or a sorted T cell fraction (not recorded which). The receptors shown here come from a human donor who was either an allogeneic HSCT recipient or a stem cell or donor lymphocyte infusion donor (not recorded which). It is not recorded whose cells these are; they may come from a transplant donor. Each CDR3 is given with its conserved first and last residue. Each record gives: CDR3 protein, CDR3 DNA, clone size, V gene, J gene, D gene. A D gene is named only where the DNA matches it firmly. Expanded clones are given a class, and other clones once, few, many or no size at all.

cdr3_aa: CASSYRGTVINEQFF; cdr3_nt: TGTGCCAGCAGTTACCGAGGGACAGTGATAAATGAGCAGTTCTTC; clone_size: few; v_call: TRBV6-5; j_call: TRBJ2-1; d_call: TRBD1
cdr3_aa: CASSQTGWYEQYF; cdr3_nt: TGTGCCAGCAGCCAGACGGGTTGGTACGAGCAGTACTTC; clone_size: -; v_call: TRBV14; j_call: TRBJ2-7; d_call: -
cdr3_aa: CASSLVLFSADTQYF; cdr3_nt: TGTGCCAGCAGCTTAGTTCTCTTTAGCGCAGATACGCAGTATTTT; clone_size: -; v_call: TRBV7-9; j_call: TRBJ2-3; d_call: -
cdr3_aa: CASSFTATQETQYF; cdr3_nt: TGCGCCAGCAGCTTCACAGCGACACAAGAGACCCAGTACTTC; clone_size: many; v_call: TRBV5-1; j_call: TRBJ2-5; d_call: -
cdr3_aa: CASSVFPQGPYQETQYF; cdr3_nt: TGTGCCAGCAGCGTCTTCCCACAGGGCCCTTACCAAGAGACCCAGTACTTC; clone_size: -; v_call: TRBV9; j_call: TRBJ2-5; d_call: -
cdr3_aa: CASSLAYRKGEAFF; cdr3_nt: TGTGCCAGCAGCTTAGCCTACCGCAAGGGTGAAGCTTTCTTT; clone_size: -; v_call: TRBV11-1; j_call: TRBJ1-1; d_call: -
cdr3_aa: CACPSRDSPYEQYF; cdr3_nt: TGTGCCTGCCCTTCCCGGGACAGTCCCTACGAGCAGTACTTC; clone_size: few; v_call: TRBV19; j_call: TRBJ2-7; d_call: TRBD1
cdr3_aa: CATGTSGINTGELFF; cdr3_nt: TGTGCAACAGGGACTAGCGGCATTAACACCGGGGAGCTGTTTTTT; clone_size: many; v_call: TRBV12-3/TRBV12-4; j_call: TRBJ2-2; d_call: TRBD2
cdr3_aa: CASSPTGPGNTIYF; cdr3_nt: TGCGCCAGCAGCCCAACAGGGCCTGGAAACACCATATATTTT; clone_size: -; v_call: TRBV5-1; j_call: TRBJ1-3; d_call: -
cdr3_aa: CSAREGMGVTSGAQPQHF; cdr3_nt: TGCAGTGCTAGAGAAGGGATGGGGGTTACATCAGGGGCTCAGCCCCAGCATTTT; clone_size: few; v_call: TRBV20-1; j_call: TRBJ1-5; d_call: -
cdr3_aa: CSAKLAVHNEQFF; cdr3_nt: TGCAGTGCTAAATTAGCGGTGCACAATGAGCAGTTCTTC; clone_size: few; v_call: TRBV20-1; j_call: TRBJ2-1; d_call: -
cdr3_aa: CASSLVGGLHNEQFF; cdr3_nt: TGCGCCAGCAGCTTGGTGGGTGGGTTACACAATGAGCAGTTCTTC; clone_size: many; v_call: TRBV5-1; j_call: TRBJ2-1; d_call: -
cdr3_aa: CASSQVIGNEQYF; cdr3_nt: TGCGCCAGCAGCCAAGTGATAGGGAACGAGCAGTACTTC; clone_size: many; v_call: TRBV4-3; j_call: TRBJ2-7; d_call: -
cdr3_aa: CATSRDRASYNEQFF; cdr3_nt: TGTGCCACCAGCAGAGACCGAGCCTCCTACAATGAGCAGTTCTTC; clone_size: -; v_call: TRBV15; j_call: TRBJ2-1; d_call: -
cdr3_aa: CASSYSKGETQYF; cdr3_nt: TGTGCCAGCAGTTACTCAAAGGGTGAGACCCAGTACTTC; clone_size: -; v_call: TRBV6-2/TRBV6-3; j_call: TRBJ2-5; d_call: -
cdr3_aa: CASSLDRTNYGYTF; cdr3_nt: TGTGCCAGCAGTTTGGACAGAACTAACTATGGCTACACCTTC; clone_size: -; v_call: TRBV12-3/TRBV12-4; j_call: TRBJ1-2; d_call: -
cdr3_aa: CASSFKLSGNTIYF; cdr3_nt: TGTGCCAGCAGTTTTAAACTCTCTGGAAACACCATATATTTT; clone_size: many; v_call: TRBV12-3/TRBV12-4; j_call: TRBJ1-3; d_call: -
cdr3_aa: CASSALAGEQYF; cdr3_nt: TGTGCCAGCAGTGCCCTAGCGGGCGAGCAGTACTTC; clone_size: -; v_call: TRBV2; j_call: TRBJ2-7; d_call: TRBD2
cdr3_aa: CASSLAGGNPYNEQFF; cdr3_nt: TGTGCCAGTAGCCTAGCGGGAGGAAACCCCTACAATGAGCAGTTCTTC; clone_size: -; v_call: TRBV19; j_call: TRBJ2-1; d_call: TRBD2
cdr3_aa: CASSIRTSGSTGELFF; cdr3_nt: TGTGCCAGCAGCATTCGGACTAGCGGGAGTACTGGGGAGCTGTTTTTT; clone_size: -; v_call: TRBV9; j_call: TRBJ2-2; d_call: TRBD2
cdr3_aa: CASEDIKVGEQFF; cdr3_nt: TGTGCCAGCGAAGACATAAAAGTTGGTGAGCAGTTCTTC; clone_size: few; v_call: TRBV28; j_call: TRBJ2-1; d_call: -
cdr3_aa: CSVAGTDYGYTF; cdr3_nt: TGCAGCGTCGCGGGGACAGACTATGGCTACACCTTC; clone_size: few; v_call: TRBV29-1; j_call: TRBJ1-2; d_call: TRBD1
cdr3_aa: CASSIRGGPDVQYF; cdr3_nt: TGTGCCAGTAGTATAAGGGGCGGTCCCGACGTTCAGTACTTC; clone_size: -; v_call: TRBV19; j_call: TRBJ2-7; d_call: -
cdr3_aa: CASSLREGGVLGQPQHF; cdr3_nt: TGTGCCAGCAGCTTAAGGGAAGGGGGTGTCCTGGGACAGCCCCAGCATTTT; clone_size: few; v_call: TRBV7-2; j_call: TRBJ1-5; d_call: -
cdr3_aa: CSAGPAGEAYNEQFF; cdr3_nt: TGCAGTGCCGGCCCAGCGGGAGAAGCTTACAATGAGCAGTTCTTC; clone_size: few; v_call: TRBV20-1; j_call: TRBJ2-1; d_call: TRBD2
cdr3_aa: CAISGNRALVNEQFF; cdr3_nt: TGTGCCATCAGTGGCAACAGGGCCTTGGTCAATGAGCAGTTCTTC; clone_size: few; v_call: TRBV10-3; j_call: TRBJ2-1; d_call: -
cdr3_aa: CASSLRMGRNTGELFF; cdr3_nt: TGTGCCAGCAGCCTTCGGATGGGGAGGAACACCGGGGAGCTGTTTTTT; clone_size: -; v_call: TRBV3-1; j_call: TRBJ2-2; d_call: -
cdr3_aa: CASSLTSAEQFF; cdr3_nt: TGTGCCAGCAGCTTAACTAGCGCTGAGCAGTTCTTC; clone_size: -; v_call: TRBV7-9; j_call: TRBJ2-1; d_call: TRBD2
cdr3_aa: CASSGGTGLTEAFF; cdr3_nt: TGCGCCAGCAGCGGGGGGACAGGGCTAACTGAAGCTTTCTTT; clone_size: few; v_call: TRBV5-1; j_call: TRBJ1-1; d_call: TRBD1
cdr3_aa: CSANRGINTEAFF; cdr3_nt: TGCAGCGCGAACAGGGGGATAAACACTGAAGCTTTCTTT; clone_size: few; v_call: TRBV29-1; j_call: TRBJ1-1; d_call: TRBD1
cdr3_aa: CASSLYPGGVHNEQFF; cdr3_nt: TGTGCCAGCAGTTTATATCCGGGAGGTGTCCACAATGAGCAGTTCTTC; clone_size: few; v_call: TRBV27; j_call: TRBJ2-1; d_call: TRBD2
cdr3_aa: CATSDSGQGSKPQHF; cdr3_nt: TGTGCCACCAGTGATTCAGGACAGGGCAGCAAGCCCCAGCATTTT; clone_size: few; v_call: TRBV24-1; j_call: TRBJ1-5; d_call: TRBD1
cdr3_aa: CASSKRDKYNEQYF; cdr3_nt: TGTGCCAGCAGCAAACGGGACAAATATAACGAGCAGTACTTC; clone_size: -; v_call: TRBV11-1; j_call: TRBJ2-7; d_call: -
cdr3_aa: CASSVKGGTDTQYF; cdr3_nt: TGTGCCAGCAGCGTCAAGGGGGGCACAGATACGCAGTATTTT; clone_size: few; v_call: TRBV9; j_call: TRBJ2-3; d_call: -
cdr3_aa: CASSNLGRTEAFF; cdr3_nt: TGTGCCAGCAGCAACCTCGGAAGGACTGAAGCTTTCTTT; clone_size: few; v_call: TRBV2; j_call: TRBJ1-1; d_call: -
cdr3_aa: CSARVTADTQYF; cdr3_nt: TGCAGTGCTAGAGTAACCGCGGATACGCAGTATTTT; clone_size: -; v_call: TRBV20-1; j_call: TRBJ2-3; d_call: -
cdr3_aa: CAWSVRGGAYNEQFF; cdr3_nt: TGTGCCTGGAGTGTACGTGGAGGGGCCTACAATGAGCAGTTCTTC; clone_size: few; v_call: TRBV30; j_call: TRBJ2-1; d_call: -
cdr3_aa: CASSLEGDRGKSEAFF; cdr3_nt: TGTGCCAGCAGCTTAGAGGGGGACAGGGGTAAATCTGAAGCTTTCTTT; clone_size: once; v_call: TRBV13; j_call: TRBJ1-1; d_call: TRBD1
cdr3_aa: CASSSGQHFNEQFF; cdr3_nt: TGTGCCAGCAGCTCTGGACAGCACTTCAATGAGCAGTTCTTC; clone_size: -; v_call: TRBV27; j_call: TRBJ2-1; d_call: -
cdr3_aa: CASSPDPAQSYGYTF; cdr3_nt: TGTGCCAGCAGCCCAGATCCCGCGCAGAGCTATGGCTACACCTTC; clone_size: many; v_call: TRBV5-5; j_call: TRBJ1-2; d_call: -
cdr3_aa: CAWSADRGYGYTF; cdr3_nt: TGTGCCTGGAGTGCGGACAGGGGCTATGGCTACACCTTC; clone_size: few; v_call: TRBV30; j_call: TRBJ1-2; d_call: TRBD1
cdr3_aa: CAWSRRSWGEYF; cdr3_nt: TGTGCCTGGAGCCGACGGTCCTGGGGGGAGTACTTC; clone_size: -; v_call: TRBV30; j_call: TRBJ2-7; d_call: -
cdr3_aa: CSARDLGGKNTEAFF; cdr3_nt: TGCAGTGCTAGAGATTTAGGGGGCAAGAACACTGAAGCTTTCTTT; clone_size: -; v_call: TRBV20-1; j_call: TRBJ1-1; d_call: TRBD1
cdr3_aa: CASSLIGGPGETQYF; cdr3_nt: TGTGCCAGCAGCTTAATCGGGGGGCCAGGGGAGACCCAGTACTTC; clone_size: -; v_call: TRBV7-3; j_call: TRBJ2-5; d_call: -
cdr3_aa: CSARDLRDGTYEQYF; cdr3_nt: TGCAGTGCTAGAGATCTCCGGGACGGAACCTACGAGCAGTACTTC; clone_size: -; v_call: TRBV20-1; j_call: TRBJ2-7; d_call: -
cdr3_aa: CASSLHLAGGVAKNIQYF; cdr3_nt: TGTGCCAGCAGCTTACATCTAGCGGGGGGCGTAGCCAAAAACATTCAGTACTTC; clone_size: -; v_call: TRBV5-6; j_call: TRBJ2-4; d_call: TRBD2
cdr3_aa: CASSYSRTRNEQFF; cdr3_nt: TGTGCCAGCAGTTACTCGAGGACTAGAAATGAGCAGTTCTTC; clone_size: -; v_call: TRBV6-2/TRBV6-3; j_call: TRBJ2-1; d_call: TRBD2
cdr3_aa: CASSLERGAQETQYF; cdr3_nt: TGTGCCAGCAGCTTGGAGCGGGGGGCCCAAGAGACCCAGTACTTC; clone_size: -; v_call: TRBV7-9; j_call: TRBJ2-5; d_call: TRBD2
cdr3_aa: CSASRTEIRDAEYF; cdr3_nt: TGCAGTGCCAGTCGGACAGAAATACGCGACGCCGAGTACTTC; clone_size: -; v_call: TRBV20-1; j_call: TRBJ2-7; d_call: -
cdr3_aa: CASSLGGTSAPYF; cdr3_nt: TGTGCCAGCAGCCTCGGAGGGACTAGCGCTCCGTACTTC; clone_size: many; v_call: TRBV3-1; j_call: TRBJ2-7; d_call: TRBD2
cdr3_aa: CEIGGRAEEAGELFF; cdr3_nt: TGTGAAATAGGCGGGAGGGCCGAGGAGGCCGGGGAGCTGTTTTTT; clone_size: -; v_call: TRBV7-6; j_call: TRBJ2-2; d_call: TRBD2
cdr3_aa: CASGKYWGQEPYGYTF; cdr3_nt: TGTGCCAGCGGAAAGTATTGGGGACAGGAGCCCTATGGCTACACCTTC; clone_size: -; v_call: TRBV2; j_call: TRBJ1-2; d_call: TRBD1
cdr3_aa: CASSPMWGGRYEQYF; cdr3_nt: TGTGCCAGCAGCCCTATGTGGGGGGGCCGATACGAGCAGTACTTC; clone_size: -; v_call: TRBV27; j_call: TRBJ2-7; d_call: -
cdr3_aa: CASSKYTGELFF; cdr3_nt: TGTGCCAGCAGCAAGTACACCGGGGAGCTGTTTTTT; clone_size: few; v_call: TRBV4-2; j_call: TRBJ2-2; d_call: -